This TCR beta chain emerged from a study of identical twins. This clonotype was seen more than once but under ten times. Its antigen is as yet unknown. TCRdb passed the 5' RACE reads through MiXCR, listing each CDR3 protein once. Here the sample spans some 660,000 distinct CDR3 sequences, more than 6.5% being singletons. Study-wide results and limits: Clonotypes of the beta chain that were abundant in cord blood carried fewer insertions (memory repertoires showed none).

The sample was also linked to a second study, of yellow fever vaccine responses in identical twins.

The clonotype originates from a young woman in good health. The sample was PBMCs.

This chain's CDR3 is CATSDFQTPNTGELFF. The CDR3 nucleotides are TGTGCCACCAGTGATTTCCAGACTCCGAACACCGGGGAGCTGTTTTTT. V and J are TRBV24-1 and TRBJ2-2; no firm D call. Germline V gene sequence: CDR1 KGHDR, CDR2 SFDVKD. Deletions cut 1 base from V and 0 bases from J, with 8 bases between. This CDR3 spans 16 amino acids.